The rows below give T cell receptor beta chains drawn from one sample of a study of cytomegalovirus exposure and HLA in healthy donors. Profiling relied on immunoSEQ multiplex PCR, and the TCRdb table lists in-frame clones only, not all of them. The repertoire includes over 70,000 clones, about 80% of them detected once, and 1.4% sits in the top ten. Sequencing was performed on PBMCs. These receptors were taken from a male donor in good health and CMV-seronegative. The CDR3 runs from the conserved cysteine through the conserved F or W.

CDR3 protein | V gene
CSVGGQTSSYNEQFF | TRBV29-1
CASSIGGRGKQETQYF | TRBV19
CASTPGTGFNLAKNIQYF | TRBV28
CASRGFPYNEQFF | TRBV28
CASSSASGRTDTQYF | TRBV7-9
CASRPAGGMNTEAFF | TRBV5-1
CASSLEGPGSPYGYTF | TRBV9
CATSPSGRVESGELFF | TRBV27
CASSTHRVTASGNTIYF | TRBV4-1
CASSQDIGARAYYGYTF | TRBV4-3
CSVAAGYGSGGNTIYF | TRBV29-1
CASSATGVQETQYF | TRBV9
CASSSSPPNTEAFF | TRBV9
CASKRHGNTGELFF | TRBV6-4
CASSQFSGGTTDTQYF | TRBV4-3
CASSPPALTGNTIYF | TRBV7-2
CASSSVPAEGYNEQFF | TRBV27
CASSSGTGGFHEQFF | TRBV19
CASRTGQAENTEAFF | TRBV5-1
CASSQDPLTGLAGGGYEQYF | TRBV4-2
CASSAGTGIGNTIYF | TRBV2
CASARQGESTDTQYF | TRBV9
CASSPLGQLQSPLHF | TRBV5-6
CASSPPTSGKGYEQFF | TRBV18
CASSLGDRGSNTEAFF | TRBV5-4
CASIPEGQVNNQPQHF | TRBV19
CASSRQGQGNQPQHF | TRBV27
CASRITEVYEQYF | TRBV6-1
CASSQDVNSYNEQFF | TRBV4-3
CASSPRQEPSYEQYF | TRBV9
CASRQGPSTGELFF | TRBV27
CSVYWTSGDLRHLIRDADTQYF | TRBV29-1
CASSERQGGTDTQYF | TRBV10-1
CASSTRDRPSTEAFF | TRBV19
CASSRQGEEKLFF | TRBV9
CATSRDRRAGEAFF | TRBV15
CASSQQRAGASYEQYF | TRBV4-3
CASSLGELAGGRGETQYF | TRBV7-2
CASSPPVGLAGGGNEQFF | TRBV28
CASSNPGLAEFGFF | TRBV10-2
CAISAGGGSEQFF | TRBV10-3
CASKRFGGGIGNTEAFF | TRBV19
CASSSYRGPAYEQYF | TRBV27
CASSWPGGGNTIYF | TRBV5-5
CASSISGITGEAFF | TRBV19
CAWMGGPWGYTF | TRBV30
CASSLQGARGYTF | TRBV4-3
CASSLVTGLNTEAFF | TRBV28
CASSLTSGSSNEQFF | TRBV5-1
CASTLDRFKVYEQYF | TRBV7-2
CASSRDKVNSPLHF | TRBV18
CASSPTENTEAFF | TRBV18
CASSSNLGQQETQYF | TRBV7-7
CASRGYRVEPQHF | TRBV6-1
CASSFPGQPQHF | TRBV27
CASSQETGGGQPQHF | TRBV4-1
CASSLSGRATTGELFF | TRBV5-1